This passage covers 13 T cell receptor beta chains from one sample sequenced in a study of blood T cell repertoires in COVID-19. Profiled with immunoSEQ multiplex PCR; TCRdb holds only in-frame clones, not every one. In the table there are around 62,000 clones, roughly 85% of which are singletons. The specimen sequenced was peripheral blood. These receptor sequences come from a woman in her sixties with COVID-19, enrolled during active disease.

The chain uses TRBV27 and TRBJ2-7; possibly TRBD2 for D (5 bases). The CDR3 sequence is 12 residues long. Germline lookup yields CDR1 MNHEY and CDR2 SMNVEV (reference sequence). V lost 2 bases, J lost 6 bases, and 8 bases lay in between. The CDR3 is CASSLLGSEQYF. The CDR3 DNA reads TGTGCCAGCAGTTTACTGGGGAGCGAGCAGTACTTC.

This chain uses TRBV6-5 with TRBJ2-7, with 15 bases aligning to TRBD2. CDR1 is MNHEY, CDR2 SVGAGI, per germline. The CDR3 length is 16 residues. Losses at the gene ends were 4 bases for V and 6 bases for J; bases not matched to a gene: 7. The CDR3 spells CASSSAGTSGRSEQYF. DNA for the CDR3: TGTGCCAGCAGTTCCGCAGGGACTAGCGGGAGGTCCGAGCAGTACTTC.

The rearrangement joins TRBV7-9 to TRBJ2-5; no reliable D call. The CDR3 contains 12 residues. Germline-derived CDR1 and CDR2 are SEHNR and FQNEAQ (reference sequence). Trimming shortened V by 2 bases and J by 4 bases, and 5 bases separated the two germline ends. The CDR3 protein is CASSLLGETQYF. DNA of the CDR3: TGTGCCAGCAGCTTACTCGGAGAGACCCAGTACTTC.

The chain couples TRBV27 to TRBJ2-7; TRBD2 matches 9 bases. The CDR3 runs 16 residues. Germline V CDR1 and CDR2: MNHEY, SMNVEV (reference sequence). J lost 0 bases, V lost 5 bases, and 8 bases had no gene match. In DNA, the CDR3 is TGTGCCAGCAGTCCCCCGACTAGCGGCCTCTCCTACGAGCAGTACTTC. It is translated as CASSPPTSGLSYEQYF.

The J gene is TRBJ2-1, the V gene TRBV4-3, with D unresolved. The CDR3 length is 13 residues. Trimming pared 1 base from V and 4 bases from J, leaving 5 bases between. From germline, CDR1 is LGHNA and CDR2 YSLEER. CDR3 DNA: TGCGCCAGCAGCCAAGGAGATTACAATGAGCAGTTCTTC. Protein: CASSQGDYNEQFF.

The chain employs TRBV5-1 and TRBJ2-1; D is undetermined. The V end was cut by 0 bases, the J end by 1 base, with 8 bases between. Germline V gene data show CDR1 as SGHRS and CDR2 as YFSETQ. This CDR3 spans 15 amino acids. CDR3 bases: TGCGCCAGCAGCTTGGTGGGCGAATCCTACAATGAGCAGTTCTTC. It codes for CASSLVGESYNEQFF.

The chain is built from TRBV12-3 or TRBV12-4 and TRBJ2-7, with D possibly TRBD1 on 5 matching bases. The CDR3 totals 11 residues. Trimming pared 5 bases from V and 3 bases from J, leaving 5 bases between. In nucleotides, the CDR3 is TGTGCCAGCAGTACAGGCTACGAGCAGTACTTC. Translated, it gives CASSTGYEQYF.

The gene calls are TRBV6-2 or TRBV6-3 and TRBJ2-1, with 15 bases aligning to TRBD2. Germline CDR1 reads MNHEY; CDR2 reads SVGEGT. CDR3 size: 18 residues. Trimming took 6 bases from V and 9 from J; bases not matched to a gene: 15. The CDR3 DNA is TGTGCCAGCAGCACCGACGGAGGGACTAGCGGGAGGTACGGTGAGCAGTTCTTC. Translating it yields CASSTDGGTSGRYGEQFF.

The chain links TRBV7-9 to TRBJ2-5, with D possibly being TRBD1 (5 bases). The V and J ends lost 3 bases and 3 bases respectively, with 8 bases between them. The CDR3 has 13 amino acids. CDR1 and CDR2 from the germline V gene are SEHNR and FQNEAQ (reference sequence). CDR3 region: CASSFIGEETQYF. As DNA, the CDR3 is TGTGCCAGCAGCTTCATAGGGGAAGAGACCCAGTACTTC.

CDR3 nucleotide sequence: TGTGCCAGCAGTCGTGGGGGGGCTGGGAACTATGGCTACACCTTC. Amino acid sequence: CASSRGGAGNYGYTF. The J gene is TRBJ1-2, the V gene TRBV7-2; D is perhaps TRBD1 (6 bases). The CDR3 contains 15 residues. Trimming pared 6 bases from V and 2 bases from J, leaving 16 bases between. Germline V lookup: CDR1 SGHTA, CDR2 FQGNSA.

This clone was detected once. The chain couples TRBV28 to TRBJ2-3; 7 bases are shared with TRBD2. Germline V gene lookup returns CDR1 MDHEN and CDR2 SYDVKM. This CDR3 comprises 15 residues. V shed 9 bases, J shed 2 bases, and the junction held 11 bases outside the gene matches. CDR3 in DNA: TGTGCCAGTAACCTAGCGGCAGCTCACACAGATACGCAGTATTTT. Translated, it gives CASNLAAAHTDTQYF.

The J gene is TRBJ1-3, the V gene TRBV29-1; D remains ambiguous. Per the germline V gene, CDR1 is SQVTM and CDR2 is ANQGSEA. Trimming removed 7 bases from V and 4 bases from J, with 14 bases in between. There are 13 residues in the CDR3. Here the CDR3 DNA reads TGCAGCGCGACGGTCCAGGTGGGAAACACCATATATTTT. Its translation: CSATVQVGNTIYF. Supplemented by reference TRBV29-1 and TRBJ1-3, the full variable domain reads SAVISQKPSRDICQRGTSLTIQCQVDSQVTMMFWYRQQPGQSLTLIATANQGSEATYESGFVIDKFPISRPNLTFSTLTVSNMSPEDSSIYLCSATVQVGNTIYFGEGSWLTVV.

The chain has TRBV2 and TRBJ2-1, with D possibly being TRBD2 (7 bases). The V and J ends lost 6 bases and 0 bases respectively, with 9 bases between them. The germline gives CDR1 SNHLY, CDR2 FYNNEI. The length of the CDR3 is 14 residues. The DNA for the CDR3 is TGTGCCAGCAGGGGGGGGGCCTCCTACAATGAGCAGTTCTTC. As protein: CASRGGASYNEQFF.